This T cell receptor beta chain was recovered during a study of memory CD4+ T cells and cytomegalovirus serostatus. Findings and limits, study-wide: Repertoires predicted CMV serostatus with median bootstrapped AUC of 0.95. Suggested: most of the CMV-linked TCR signature lies in CD4+ memory cells. About 40% of the 164 known CMV-associated TCRbeta sequences appeared in CD4+ memory.

About this clone itself: What it recognizes is unknown.

The CDR3 is 18 residues long. V gave up 2 bases and J gave up 6 bases; unmatched junction bases: 18. CDR1 is MDHEN and CDR2 is SYDVKM in the germline V gene. Method: immunoSEQ multiplex PCR; TCRdb's copy keeps in-frame clones and lacks some. The profile shows approximately 50,000 clones, about three quarters of them singletons. The sort gate was single viable CD3+CD4+CD8-CD45RO+ cells for memory CD4+ T cells. The sequence was collected from an adult in good health and CMV-seropositive. Sequencing used memory CD4+ T cells from blood. The chain uses TRBV28 and TRBJ2-7; 8 bases agree with TRBD1. CDR3: CASSLRGFDRAGGIEQYF. CDR3 bases: TGTGCCAGCAGTTTAAGGGGCTTTGATCGGGCAGGGGGCATCGAGCAGTACTTC.